This TCR beta chain was sequenced during a study of blood T cells in healthy people across ages. Primers used in a second PCR of roughly 7 to 11 cycles were a sample-barcoded 5' primer and a J-beta primer mix. TCRdb re-derived calls from the 5' RACE reads in MiXCR, one entry per CDR3 protein. Of over 600,000 distinct CDR3 sequences in the sample, approximately 40% were seen once. This clonotype was seen only once. Its cognate antigen is unknown. Without the conserved terminal phenylalanine or tryptophan, this CDR3 likely stems from a read error. Because the CDR3's place on the DNA is in doubt, the DNA is left out and the CDR3 is given as listed by TCRdb. Notes on the study in general: In older individuals, TCR beta diversity per million T cells was lower, falling roughly linearly with age. Long-lived donors had more naive CD4+ cells and higher diversity than aged donors.

The sequence derives from an elderly man in good health. What was sequenced was blood.

The CDR3 spells CSASGSGMRNGYTFGS. J is TRBJ2-1 and V is TRBV20-1; the table's TRBD1 call for D was not verified on the DNA. Germline values: CDR1 DFQATT, CDR2 SNEGSKA (reference sequence). The CDR3 numbers 16 amino acids, ends counted.